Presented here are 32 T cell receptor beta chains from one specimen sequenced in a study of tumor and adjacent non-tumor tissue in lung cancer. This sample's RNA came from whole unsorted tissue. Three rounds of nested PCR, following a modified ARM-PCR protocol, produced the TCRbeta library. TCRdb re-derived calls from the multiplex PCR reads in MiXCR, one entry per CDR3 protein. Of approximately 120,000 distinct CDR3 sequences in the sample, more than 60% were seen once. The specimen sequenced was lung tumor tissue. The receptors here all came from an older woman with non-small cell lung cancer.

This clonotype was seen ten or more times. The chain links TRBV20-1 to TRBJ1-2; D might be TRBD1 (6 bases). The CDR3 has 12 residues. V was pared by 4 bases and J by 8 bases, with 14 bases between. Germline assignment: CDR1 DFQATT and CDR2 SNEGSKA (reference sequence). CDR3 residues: CSAMTGGIGYTF. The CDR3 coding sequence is TGCAGTGCTATGACAGGTGGAATAGGCTACACCTTC.

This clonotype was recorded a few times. The CDR3 DNA reads as TGTGCCAGCAGCTGGGGGTTTGGCGAGCAGTACTTC. Residues: CASSWGFGEQYF. This chain joins TRBV7-2 and TRBJ2-7; D is tentatively TRBD1 or TRBD2 (5 bases each). From germline, CDR1 is SGHTA and CDR2 FQGNSA. V was shortened by 4 bases and J by 6 bases, with 10 bases between the two germline ends. This CDR3 region has 12 residues.

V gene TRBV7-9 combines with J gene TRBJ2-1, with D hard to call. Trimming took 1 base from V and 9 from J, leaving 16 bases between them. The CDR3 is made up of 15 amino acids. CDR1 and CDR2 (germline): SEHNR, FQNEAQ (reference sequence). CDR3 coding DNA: TGTGCCAGCAGCTTAGTGTCACTGGCAGTGGGTGAGCAGTTCTTC. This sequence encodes CASSLVSLAVGEQFF.

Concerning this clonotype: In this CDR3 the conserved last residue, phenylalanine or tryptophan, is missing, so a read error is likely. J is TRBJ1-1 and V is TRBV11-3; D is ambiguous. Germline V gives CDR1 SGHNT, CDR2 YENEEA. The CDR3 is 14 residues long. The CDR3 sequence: CASSPTRRGTVAFS. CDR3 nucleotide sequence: TGTGCCAGCAGCCCGACAAGAAGAGGTACTGTAGCTTTCTCT.

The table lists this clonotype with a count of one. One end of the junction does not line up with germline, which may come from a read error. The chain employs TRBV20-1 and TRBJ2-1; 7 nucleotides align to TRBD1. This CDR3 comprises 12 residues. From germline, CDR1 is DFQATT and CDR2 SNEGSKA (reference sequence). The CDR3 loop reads CCVRGSWDEQFF. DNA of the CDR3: TGCTGTGTCAGGGGGAGCTGGGATGAACAGTTCTTC.

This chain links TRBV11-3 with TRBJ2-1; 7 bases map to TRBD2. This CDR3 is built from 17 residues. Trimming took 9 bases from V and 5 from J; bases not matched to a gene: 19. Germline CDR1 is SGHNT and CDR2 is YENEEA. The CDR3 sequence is CASSIVLTCGSHNEQFF. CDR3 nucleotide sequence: TGTGCCAGTAGCATAGTGTTGACTTGCGGGAGCCACAATGAGCAGTTCTTC.

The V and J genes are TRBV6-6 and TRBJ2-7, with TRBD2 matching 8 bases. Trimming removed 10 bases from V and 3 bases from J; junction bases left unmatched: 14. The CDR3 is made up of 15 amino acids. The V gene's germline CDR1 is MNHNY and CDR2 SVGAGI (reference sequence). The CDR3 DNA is TGTGCCAACTGTCGCCAGACCGGGGGGGACTACGAGCAGTACTTC. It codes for CANCRQTGGDYEQYF.

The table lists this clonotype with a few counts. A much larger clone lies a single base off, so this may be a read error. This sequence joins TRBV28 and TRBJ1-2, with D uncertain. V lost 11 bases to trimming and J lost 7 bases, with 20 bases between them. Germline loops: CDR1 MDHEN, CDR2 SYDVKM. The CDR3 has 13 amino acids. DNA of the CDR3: TGTGCCTGCATGGAGAATGTCGGGGTTGGCTACACCTTC. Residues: CACMENVGVGYTF.

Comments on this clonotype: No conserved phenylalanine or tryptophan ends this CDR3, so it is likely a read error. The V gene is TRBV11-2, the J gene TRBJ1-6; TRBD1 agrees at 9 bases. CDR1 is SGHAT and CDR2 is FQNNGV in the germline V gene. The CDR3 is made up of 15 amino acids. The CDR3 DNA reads TGTGCCAGTAGCTTAGAGGGACAGGGCACCGTACCCCTCCACTTA. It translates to CASSLEGQGTVPLHL.

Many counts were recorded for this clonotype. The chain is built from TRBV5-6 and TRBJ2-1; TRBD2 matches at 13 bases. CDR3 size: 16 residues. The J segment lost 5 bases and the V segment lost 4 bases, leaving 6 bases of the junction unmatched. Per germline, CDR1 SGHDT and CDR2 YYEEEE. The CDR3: CASSRRLAGGHNEQFF. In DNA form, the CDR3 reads TGTGCCAGCAGCCGCCGACTAGCGGGAGGACACAATGAGCAGTTCTTC.

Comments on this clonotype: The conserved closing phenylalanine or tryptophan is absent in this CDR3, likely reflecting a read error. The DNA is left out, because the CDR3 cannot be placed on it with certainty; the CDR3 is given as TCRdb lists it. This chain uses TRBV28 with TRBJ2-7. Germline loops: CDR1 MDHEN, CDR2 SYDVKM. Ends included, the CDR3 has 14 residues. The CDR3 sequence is CASSSKEYSTVPFI.

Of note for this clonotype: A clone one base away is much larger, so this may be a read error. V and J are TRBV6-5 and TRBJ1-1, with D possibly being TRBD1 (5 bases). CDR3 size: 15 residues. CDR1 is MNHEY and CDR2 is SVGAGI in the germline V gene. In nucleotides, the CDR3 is TGTGCCATCAGTTACTCCAGGGCAGGGAACACTGAAGCTTTCTTT. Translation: CAISYSRAGNTEAFF.

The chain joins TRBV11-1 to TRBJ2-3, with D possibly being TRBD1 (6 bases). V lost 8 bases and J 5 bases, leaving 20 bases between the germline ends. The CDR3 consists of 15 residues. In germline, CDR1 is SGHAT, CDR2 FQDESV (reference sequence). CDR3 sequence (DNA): TGTGCCAGCGGGGGCCAGTTATCTGGCATAGATACGCAGTATTTT. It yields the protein CASGGQLSGIDTQYF.

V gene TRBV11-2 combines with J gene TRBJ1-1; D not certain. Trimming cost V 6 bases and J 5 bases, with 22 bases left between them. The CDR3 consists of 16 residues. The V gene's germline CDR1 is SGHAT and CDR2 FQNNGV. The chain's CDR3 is CASSPEEFGSRTEAFF. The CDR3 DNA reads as TGTGCCAGCAGTCCTGAGGAGTTTGGGTCGCGTACTGAAGCTTTCTTT.

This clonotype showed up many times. The CDR3 reads CSARGSSKRGGSTDTQYF. The CDR3, as DNA: TGCAGTGCTAGAGGCTCATCTAAGCGGGGGGGATCCACAGATACGCAGTATTTT. This chain links TRBV20-1 with TRBJ2-3; TRBD2 matches 10 bases. The ends lost 1 base at V and 2 bases at J; junction bases unmatched: 12. This CDR3 is 18 amino acids long. The V gene's germline CDR1 is DFQATT and CDR2 SNEGSKA (reference sequence).

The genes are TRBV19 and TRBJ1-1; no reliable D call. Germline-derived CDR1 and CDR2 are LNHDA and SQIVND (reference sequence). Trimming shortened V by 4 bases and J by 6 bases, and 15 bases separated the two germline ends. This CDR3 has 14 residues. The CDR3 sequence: CASSTVDKVAEAFF. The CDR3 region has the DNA TGTGCCAGTAGTACGGTCGACAAGGTGGCTGAAGCTTTCTTT.

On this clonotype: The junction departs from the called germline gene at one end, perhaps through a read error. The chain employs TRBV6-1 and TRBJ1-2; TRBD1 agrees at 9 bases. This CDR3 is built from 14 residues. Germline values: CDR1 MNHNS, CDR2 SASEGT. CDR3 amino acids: CVSSGQGLINGYTF. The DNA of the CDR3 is TGTGTCAGCAGTGGACAGGGGCTTATAAACGGCTATACCTTC.

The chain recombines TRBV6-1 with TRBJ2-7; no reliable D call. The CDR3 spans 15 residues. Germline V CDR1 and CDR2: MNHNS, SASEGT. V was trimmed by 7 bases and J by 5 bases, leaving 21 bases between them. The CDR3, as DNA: TGTGCCAGCATATGCCCCGGTGAAGTGGATGACGAGCAGTACTTC. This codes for CASICPGEVDDEQYF.

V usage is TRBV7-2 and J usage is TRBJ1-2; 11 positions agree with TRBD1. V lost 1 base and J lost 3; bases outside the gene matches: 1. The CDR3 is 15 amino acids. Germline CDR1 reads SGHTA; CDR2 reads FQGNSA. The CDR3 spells CASSLGGQGDYGYTF. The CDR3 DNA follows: TGTGCCAGCAGCTTAGGGGGACAGGGGGACTATGGCTACACCTTC.

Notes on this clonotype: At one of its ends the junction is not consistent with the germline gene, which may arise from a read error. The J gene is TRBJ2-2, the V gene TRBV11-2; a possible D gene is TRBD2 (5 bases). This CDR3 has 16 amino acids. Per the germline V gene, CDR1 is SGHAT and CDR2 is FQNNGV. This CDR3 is CATSLVLATHTGELFF. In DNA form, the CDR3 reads TGTGCCACCAGCTTAGTATTGGCGACGCACACCGGGGAGCTTTTTTTT.

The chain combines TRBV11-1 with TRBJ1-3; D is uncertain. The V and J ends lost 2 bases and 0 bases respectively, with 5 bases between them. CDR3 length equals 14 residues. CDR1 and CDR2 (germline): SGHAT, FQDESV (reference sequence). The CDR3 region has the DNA TGTGCCAGCAGCTTATTGATCTCTGGAAACACCATATATTTT. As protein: CASSLLISGNTIYF.

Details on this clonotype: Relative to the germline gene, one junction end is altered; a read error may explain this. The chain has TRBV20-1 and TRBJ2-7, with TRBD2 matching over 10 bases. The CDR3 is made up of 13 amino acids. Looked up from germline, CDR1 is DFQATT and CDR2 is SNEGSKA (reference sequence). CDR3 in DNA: TGCAGTGCTAGAGATCAGCTAGCGGGGGAGCAGCACTTC. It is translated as CSARDQLAGEQHF.

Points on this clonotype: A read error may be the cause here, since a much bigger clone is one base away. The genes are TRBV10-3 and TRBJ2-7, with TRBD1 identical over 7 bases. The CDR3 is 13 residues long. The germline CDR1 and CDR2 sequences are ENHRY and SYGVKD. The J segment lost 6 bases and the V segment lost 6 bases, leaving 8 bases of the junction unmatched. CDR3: CAISNRGESEQYF. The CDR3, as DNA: TGTGCCATCAGCAACAGGGGAGAGAGCGAGCAGTACTTC.

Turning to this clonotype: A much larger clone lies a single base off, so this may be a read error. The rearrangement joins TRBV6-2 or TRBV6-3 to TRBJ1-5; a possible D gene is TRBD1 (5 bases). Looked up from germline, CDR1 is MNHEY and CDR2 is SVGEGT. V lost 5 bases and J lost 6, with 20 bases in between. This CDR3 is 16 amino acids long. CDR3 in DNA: TGTGCCAGCAGTGCCCTCCGGGACGGGAACGGTCAGCCCCAGCATTTT. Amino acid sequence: CASSALRDGNGQPQHF.

The CDR3 DNA reads as TGTGCCAGCAGCTCACAGGGCCCGCTCTATAACTATACCTTC. Translating it yields CASSSQGPLYNYTF. The chain recombines TRBV11-1 with TRBJ1-2; D might be TRBD1 (6 bases). Trimming cost V 4 bases and J 14 bases, with 23 bases left between them. The CDR3 has 14 residues. Germline values: CDR1 SGHAT, CDR2 FQDESV (reference sequence). Complete variable domain (other parts from reference TRBV11-1 and TRBJ1-2): EAEVAQSPRYKITEKSQAVAFWCDPISGHATLYWYRQILGQGPELLVQFQDESVVDDSQLPKDRFSAERLKGVDSTLKIQPAELGDSAMYLCASSSQGPLYNYTFGSGTRLTVV.

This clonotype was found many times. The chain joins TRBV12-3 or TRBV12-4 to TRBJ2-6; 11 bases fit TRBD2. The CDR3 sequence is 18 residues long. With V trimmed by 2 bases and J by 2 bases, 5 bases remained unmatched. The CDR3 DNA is TGTGCCAGCAGTTTAAGAGGTAGCGGGAGGGCTGGGGCCAACGTCCTGACTTTC. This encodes CASSLRGSGRAGANVLTF.

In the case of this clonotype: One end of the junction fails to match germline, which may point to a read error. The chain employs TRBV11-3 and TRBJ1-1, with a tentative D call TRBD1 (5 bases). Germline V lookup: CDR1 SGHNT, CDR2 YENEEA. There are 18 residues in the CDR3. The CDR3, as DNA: TGTGCCAGCGGCTTAATTGGGCCGCCGGGACGGATGAACATTGAAGCTCTCTTT. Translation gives CASGLIGPPGRMNIEALF.

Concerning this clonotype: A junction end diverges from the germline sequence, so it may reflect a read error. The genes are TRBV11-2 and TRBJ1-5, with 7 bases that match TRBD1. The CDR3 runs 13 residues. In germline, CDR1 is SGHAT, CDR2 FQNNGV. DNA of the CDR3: TGTGTCAGCTCCAGGGACAGAGATCAGCCCCAGCATTTT. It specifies CVSSRDRDQPQHF.

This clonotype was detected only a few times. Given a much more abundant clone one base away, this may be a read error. DNA of the CDR3: TGTGCCAGCAGCTTGGAAGGACTAGCGGGGATTGAGACCCAGTACTTC. Its protein product is CASSLEGLAGIETQYF. The rearrangement joins TRBV5-6 to TRBJ2-5; 12 nucleotides line up with TRBD2. Germline CDR1 and CDR2: SGHDT and YYEEEE. V lost 0 bases to trimming and J lost 5 bases; unmatched junction nucleotides: 5. This CDR3 has 16 residues.

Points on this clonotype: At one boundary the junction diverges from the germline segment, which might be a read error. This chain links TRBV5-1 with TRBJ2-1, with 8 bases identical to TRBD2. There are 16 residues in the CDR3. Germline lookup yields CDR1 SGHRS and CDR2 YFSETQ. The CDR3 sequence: CAISLEGAGGVEEQFF. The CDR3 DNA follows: TGCGCCATCAGCTTGGAAGGTGCGGGAGGTGTAGAGGAGCAGTTCTTC. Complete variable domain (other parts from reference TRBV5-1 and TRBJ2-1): KAGVTQTPRYLIKTRGQQVTLSCSPISGHRSVSWYQQTPGQGLQFLFEYFSETQRNKGNFPGRFSGRQFSNSRSEMNVSTLELGDSALYLCAISLEGAGGVEEQFFGPGTRLTVL.

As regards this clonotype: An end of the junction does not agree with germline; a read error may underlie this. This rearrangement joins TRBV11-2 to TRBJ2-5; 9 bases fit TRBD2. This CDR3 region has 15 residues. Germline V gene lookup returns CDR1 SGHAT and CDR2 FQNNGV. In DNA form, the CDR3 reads TGTGCCAGCAGCTTACTAGCGGGAATCCAAGAGACCCGGTACTTC. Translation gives CASSLLAGIQETRYF.

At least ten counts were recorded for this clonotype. The CDR3 bases are TGCAGTGCTAGAGATGGGAGGGGCCGGGACACTGAAGCTTTCTTT. It is translated as CSARDGRGRDTEAFF. The gene calls are TRBV20-1 and TRBJ1-1, with D tentatively TRBD1 (5 bases). The CDR3 is made up of 15 amino acids. Deletions cut 0 bases from V and 3 bases from J, with 14 bases between. The germline V gene encodes CDR1 DFQATT and CDR2 SNEGSKA (reference sequence).